Listed below are T cell receptor beta chains from one sample, sequenced in a study of T cells in narcolepsy. Using immunoSEQ multiplex PCR, the repertoire was profiled, and TCRdb retains in-frame clones only, with some absent. The table has 30,000 to 35,000 clones, 75% to 90% seen once. Sequencing was performed on CD45RA- memory CD4+ T cells from PBMCs. These receptors all come from a human donor with narcolepsy. Each CDR3 is given with its conserved first and last residue. The order of the fields is V gene, J gene, D gene, clone size, CDR3 protein, CDR3 DNA. D genes are given only for firm matches. Clone size is shown for a subset of rows, as once, few, many or a class of expanded clone.

>TRBV7-2|TRBJ1-1|TRBD1|-
CASSPRTGGDTEAFF
TGTGCCAGCAGCCCCCGGACAGGGGGTGACACTGAAGCTTTCTTT
>TRBV7-2|TRBJ1-1|-|-
CASSLTWQGREAFF
TGTGCCAGCAGCTTAACGTGGCAGGGCCGAGAAGCTTTCTTT
>TRBV9|TRBJ1-3|-|-
CASTYGLSGNTIYF
TGTGCCAGCACGTACGGGCTCTCTGGAAACACCATATATTTT
>TRBV11-1|TRBJ1-6|-|-
CASSLRQVENSPLHF
TGTGCCAGCAGCTTAAGACAGGTAGAGAATTCACCCCTCCACTTT
>TRBV30|TRBJ1-1|TRBD1|once
CAWRATGVNTEAFF
TGTGCCTGGAGAGCGACAGGGGTGAACACTGAAGCTTTCTTT
>TRBV7-2|TRBJ2-2|-|-
CASTSQPGDTGELFF
TGTGCCAGCACCTCACAGCCGGGTGACACCGGGGAGCTGTTTTTT
>TRBV12-5|TRBJ1-4|-|few
CASGVGVTNEKLFF
TGTGCTAGTGGTGTGGGGGTAACTAATGAAAAACTGTTTTTT
>TRBV5-1|TRBJ1-3|TRBD1|-
CASSLGDSRTGNTIYF
TGCGCCAGCAGCTTGGGGGACAGCCGGACTGGAAACACCATATATTTT
>TRBV11-2|TRBJ1-5|-|-
CASSRAGQPNQPQHF
TGTGCCAGCAGCCGAGCCGGACAGCCAAATCAGCCCCAGCATTTT
>TRBV4-3|TRBJ2-1|TRBD2|-
CASSPRAGGSYNEQFF
TGCGCCAGCAGCCCCCGAGCGGGGGGGTCCTACAATGAGCAGTTCTTC
>TRBV19|TRBJ1-4|TRBD1|few
CASRDDRGVEKLFF
TGTGCCAGTAGGGACGACAGGGGGGTTGAAAAACTGTTTTTT
>TRBV2|TRBJ2-5|TRBD1|-
CASSSGTGDQETQYF
TGTGCCAGCAGTTCCGGGACAGGGGACCAAGAGACCCAGTACTTC
>TRBV7-2|TRBJ2-2|-|-
CASSLVGTRKMTGELFF
TGTGCCAGCAGCTTGGTCGGGACTCGCAAAATGACCGGGGAGCTGTTTTTT
>TRBV5-4|TRBJ2-3|-|-
CASSGGLPGPTDTQYF
TGTGCCAGCAGCGGGGGGCTACCAGGGCCCACAGATACGCAGTATTTT
>TRBV2|TRBJ1-3|-|few
CASSPVPQSLSGNTIYF
TGTGCCAGCAGCCCGGTTCCCCAGTCCCTCTCTGGAAACACCATATATTTT
>TRBV5-4|TRBJ1-5|TRBD1|few
CASSTNGQGSQPQHF
TGTGCCAGCAGCACGAACGGACAGGGGAGTCAGCCCCAGCATTTT
>TRBV28|TRBJ2-1|TRBD2|-
CASSLLGGAYNEQFF
TGTGCCAGCAGTTTATTGGGGGGGGCCTACAATGAGCAGTTCTTC
>TRBV19|TRBJ1-2|-|-
CASSLSYYGYTF
TGTGCCAGTAGTCTGAGTTACTATGGCTACACCTTC